These 2 T cell receptor beta chains share one sample of origin, sequenced in a study of blood T cells in healthy people across ages. The second PCR ran about 6 to 12 cycles with a sample-barcoded 5' primer and J-beta primers. TCRdb processed the 5' RACE reads anew with MiXCR; each CDR3 protein has one entry. The sample has 950,000 to 1,200,000 distinct CDR3 sequences, under 40% seen once. The sequenced sample was blood. The receptors stem from a young man in good health.

A single count supports this clonotype. One junction end disagrees with the germline gene, perhaps due to a read error. This chain links TRBV5-1 with TRBJ2-3, with D perhaps matching TRBD1 (5 bases). The CDR3 is 14 amino acids. CDR1 is SGHRS, CDR2 YFSETQ, per germline. CDR3 region: CASSFQGTTDAQYF. Here the CDR3 DNA reads TGCGCCAGCAGCTTTCAGGGAACCACAGATGCGCAGTATTTT.

This clonotype was counted only a few times. The rearrangement links TRBV30 to TRBJ1-1; tentative D call: TRBD1 (6 bases). Germline CDR1 is GTSNPN and CDR2 is SVGIG (reference sequence). This CDR3 comprises 19 residues. V was trimmed by 2 bases and J by 2 bases, leaving 27 bases between them. The CDR3 here is CAWSKTGAPTLTINTEAFF. The CDR3 coding sequence is TGTGCCTGGAGTAAGACAGGCGCTCCTACTCTCACCATAAACACTGAAGCTTTCTTT.